This TCR beta chain was documented in a study of HIV-infected patients and healthy controls (dated by TCRdb to the mid-2010s). In the study overall: The study tested whether deep TCR repertoire sequencing of HIV patients' small blood samples could capture immune perturbation and reconstitution. What the research found in general, with its limitations: Only sixteen HIV-infected individuals were processed, which the authors considered a major limit on how widely the findings apply. By Jaccard index and by the count of highly shared sequences, healthy controls shared more CDR3s between individuals than HIV+ patients did. The observed differences in diversity were not explained by the slight differences in age and sex profiles between the study cohorts. In size-matched repertoire data, the apparent post-therapy recovery of the Gini index in HIV-infected patients was not replicated. Donor HLA types were not determined in the study. Compared with untreated HIV+ repertoires, healthy control repertoires had roughly threefold more distinct CDR3s and higher Shannon diversity. Mean usage differed significantly between HIV-infected patients and controls for eight alpha and eight beta V genes. Most CMV-associated CDR3s became more frequent during therapy, although their change was not significant, whereas HIV-associated CDR3s showed a significant decrease in frequency. Differing numbers of distinct sequences in patients and controls hindered comparison, and size-matching assigned excessive weight to rare events in the HIV-infected data. Significantly higher mean Gini indices were seen in HIV-infected repertoires than in controls, possibly reflecting oligoclonality. The dynamics of distinct T-cell subpopulations could not be separated, and sequencing depth was restricted, because whole blood was used. In the samples, alpha-beta chain pairing was left undetermined. Alpha-chain CDR3s from MAIT cells appeared at high frequency in healthy controls but were severely depleted in HIV+ repertoires.

V is reduced by 0 bases and J by 6 bases, leaving a spacing of 12 bases between them. The CDR3 goes from the cysteine to the phenylalanine over 15 residues. The only DNA kept is the CDR3, 45 bases in frame from the first base. CDR1 and CDR2 are drawn from the germline V gene: SGHTA, FQGNSA. A remark on this clonotype: Its antigen is not yet known. Qualities for individual bases were not recorded, and no much larger clone is one base off.

Whole blood was used without cell fractionation, so all unsorted peripheral T cells were reflected in the repertoire. As controls, some ten uninfected healthy donors were sampled, and four of those donors gave samples twice, 2 to 3 months apart. An approximately 2.6 ml sample of peripheral blood was drawn into Tempus tubes for RNA extraction. Residual genomic DNA was removed with the TURBO-DNase kit and globin mRNA was depleted with GLOBINclear. Approximately 500 ng RNA was reverse transcribed with SuperScript III using primers against the alpha and beta constant regions. Separate alpha and beta chain libraries were made by chain-specific third strand synthesis with multiplexing indices. To avoid primer bias, the protocol used one single primer pair to amplify every rearrangement within a chain, and the protocol also attached molecular barcodes to each cDNA molecule. T4 RNA Ligase 1 joined purified cDNA to a 5' RACE adapter that carried a random hexamer and the SP2 sequencing primer site. The authors primed second strand synthesis from the SP2 site with Phusion polymerase and used slow temperature ramps to favor optimal annealing. The 12-nucleotide barcode on each molecule comprised two random hexamer sequences, both introduced before amplification and concatenated. A brief initial PCR introduced P5 and P7 adapter elements together with a second index, and a roughly 23-cycle amplification PCR using P5s and P7 primers was subsequently performed. A total of 25 to 30 PCR cycles were applied to the libraries, which were quantified on a Qubit, sized on a Bioanalyzer, and diluted to approximately 3.6 nM. Normalized libraries were sequenced on an Illumina MiSeq with 2 x 250 paired-end kits. Reverse transcription reactions underwent purification over MinElute columns, with elution into around 10 ul Tris-Cl. The adapter ligations were run for approximately 23 hours at 16 degrees C, and AMPure XP beads at a 1:1 ratio were afterwards used to clean them. In the original analysis: Demultiplexed FASTQ files were processed with a modified Decombinator that output V, J, insert and barcode information. Any sequence that shared a barcode yet differed from the dominant sequence was discarded as an error, and the number of original cDNA molecules was estimated by counting barcodes clustered at Levenshtein distance 3. For downstream analyses, the R packages ineq, vegan, igraph and RCytoscape were used, along with IMGT nomenclature and CDR3 definitions. The authors computed V gene usage over distinct sequences and counted each TCR a single time to avoid skew from clonal expansion. Unique CDR3 amino acid sequences within a donor were connected in similarity networks whenever two sequences differed by a single Levenshtein edit. Published HIV-specific CDR3s (about 83 alpha, several hundred beta) and CMV-specific CDR3s (roughly twelve alpha, a few hundred beta) were compiled and searched for in the repertoires. Lower sequence numbers were not the cause of the decreased diversity in patients, as random subsampling to size-matched repertoires showed. TCRdb trimmed the raw reads at Q25, called clones with MiXCR and kept productive beta chains. Each CDR3 protein gets just one entry, which takes the most common genes and DNA from the rows behind it. For this entry, the V and J calls and clone size follow TCRdb and not the study's own pipeline. This sample comprises about 15,000 distinct CDR3 sequences, around 9.2% of them detected only once. Approximately 5.1% of the sample goes to the ten largest clones.

The receptor chain draws on TRBV7-2 and TRBJ1-5; no confident D gene assignment can be made. The receptor was derived from an adult in good health. The sequenced sample was blood. Here the CDR3 is given as CASSLADGSGQPQHF. The DNA sequence reads TGTGCCAGCAGCTTAGCGGACGGGTCGGGTCAGCCCCAGCATTTT.